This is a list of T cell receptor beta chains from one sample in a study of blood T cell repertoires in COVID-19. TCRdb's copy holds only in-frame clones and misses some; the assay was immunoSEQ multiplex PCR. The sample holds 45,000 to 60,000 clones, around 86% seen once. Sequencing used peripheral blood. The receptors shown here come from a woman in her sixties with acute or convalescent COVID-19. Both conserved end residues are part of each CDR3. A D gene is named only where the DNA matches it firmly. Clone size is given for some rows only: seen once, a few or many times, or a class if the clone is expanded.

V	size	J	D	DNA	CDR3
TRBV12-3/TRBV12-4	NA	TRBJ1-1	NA	TGTGCCAGCAAAAGAGGGGGGGGTGAAGCTTTCTTT	CASKRGGGEAFF
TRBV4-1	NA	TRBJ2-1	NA	TGCGCCAGCAGCCCCACGGGTACGGCCTACAATGAGCAGTTCTTC	CASSPTGTAYNEQFF
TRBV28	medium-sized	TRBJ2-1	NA	TGTGCCAGCCTGCGCGGGGAGAACTACAATGAGCAGTTCTTC	CASLRGENYNEQFF
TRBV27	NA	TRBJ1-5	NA	TGTGCCAGCAGTCCAGGACAGTCTAGGAGCAATCAGCCCCAGCATTTT	CASSPGQSRSNQPQHF
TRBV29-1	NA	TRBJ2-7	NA	TGCAGCGTTGCCCAGGGTGGCGAGCAGTACTTC	CSVAQGGEQYF
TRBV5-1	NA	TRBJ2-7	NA	TGCGCCAGCAGCTTGGACCCGGGACTTGGGTCCTACGAGCAGTACTTC	CASSLDPGLGSYEQYF
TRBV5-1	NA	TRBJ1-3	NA	TGCGCCAGCAGCTTGGACGGGGGTACCGGAAACACCATATATTTT	CASSLDGGTGNTIYF
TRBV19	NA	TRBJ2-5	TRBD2	TGTGCCAGTAATAACGGGAGGAACCAAGAGACCCAGTACTTC	CASNNGRNQETQYF
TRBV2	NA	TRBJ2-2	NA	TGTGCCAGCGGTATTTCAGGGGTCACCGGGGAGCTGTTTTTT	CASGISGVTGELFF
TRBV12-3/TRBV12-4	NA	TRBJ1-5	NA	TGTGCCAGCGGAAGCAGGGTACGGCCCCAGCATTTT	CASGSRVRPQHF
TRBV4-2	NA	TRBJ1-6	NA	TGTGCCAGCACCCATGCACGAGGACTTAATTCACCCCTCCACTTT	CASTHARGLNSPLHF
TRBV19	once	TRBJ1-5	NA	TGTGCCAGTAGTAGACAAATAACCATAGATAGCAATCAGCCCCAGCATTTT	CASSRQITIDSNQPQHF
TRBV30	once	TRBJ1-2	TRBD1	TGTGCCTGGAGTGTAGAGGGGGCGCTTGGCTACACCTTC	CAWSVEGALGYTF
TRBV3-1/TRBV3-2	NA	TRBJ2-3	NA	TGTGCCAGCAGCCAAGGTCCACTAGCAGCAGATACGCAGTATTTT	CASSQGPLAADTQYF
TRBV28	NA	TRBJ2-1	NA	TGTGCCAGCAGTTTTTTGGGACAAACCAATGAGCAGTTCTTC	CASSFLGQTNEQFF
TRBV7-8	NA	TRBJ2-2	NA	TGTGCCAGCAGTTTTATGGGGGCAGCGAACACCGGGGAGCTGTTTTTT	CASSFMGAANTGELFF
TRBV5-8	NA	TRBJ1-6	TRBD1	TGTGCCAGCAGCGAAGACAGGGGGCTGAATAATTCACCCCTCCACTTT	CASSEDRGLNNSPLHF
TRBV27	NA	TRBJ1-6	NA	TGTGCCAGCACCGACCGGAGCTCCTATAATTCACCCCTCCACTTT	CASTDRSSYNSPLHF
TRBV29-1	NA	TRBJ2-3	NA	TGCAGCGTCGGCCACAGGGGCACAGATACGCAGTATTTT	CSVGHRGTDTQYF
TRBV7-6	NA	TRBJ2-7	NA	TGTGCCAGCAGCTTCACCCCAGCCTACGAGCAGTACTTC	CASSFTPAYEQYF
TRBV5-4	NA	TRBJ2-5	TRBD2	TGTGCCAGCAGCTTCCCCGGACTAGAAGAGACCCAGTACTTC	CASSFPGLEETQYF
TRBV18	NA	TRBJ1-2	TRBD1	TGTGCCAGCTCACCCTGGGACAGGGGCTTTAACTATGGCTACACCTTC	CASSPWDRGFNYGYTF
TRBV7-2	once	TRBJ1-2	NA	TGTGCCAGCAGCTTCCGCGAGGTGCTTAACTATGGCTACACCTTC	CASSFREVLNYGYTF